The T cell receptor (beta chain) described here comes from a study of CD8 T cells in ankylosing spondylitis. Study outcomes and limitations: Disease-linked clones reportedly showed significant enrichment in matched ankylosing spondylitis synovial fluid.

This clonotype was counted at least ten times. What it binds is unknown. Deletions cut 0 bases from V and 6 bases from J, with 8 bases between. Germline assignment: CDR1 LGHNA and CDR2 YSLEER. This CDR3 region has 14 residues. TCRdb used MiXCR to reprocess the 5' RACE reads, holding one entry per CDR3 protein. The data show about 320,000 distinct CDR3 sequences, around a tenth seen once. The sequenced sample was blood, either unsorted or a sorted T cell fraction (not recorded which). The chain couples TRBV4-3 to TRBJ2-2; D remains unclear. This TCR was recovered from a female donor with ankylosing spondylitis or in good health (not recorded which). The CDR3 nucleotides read TGCGCCAGCAGCCAAGATAATGGGGCCGGGGAGCTGTTTTTT. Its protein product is CASSQDNGAGELFF.